This TCR beta chain was identified during a study of T cell responses to AZD1222 COVID-19 vaccine listed by TCRdb under 2021. About the full investigation: TCR sequencing covered 230 or so trial participants: 200 to 220 given two doses of AZD1222 and 26 given two doses of MenACWY control vaccine. Trial participants were enrolled by age into 18-55, 56-69 and 70-plus year subgroups, with approximately 150, 30 and 60 TCR-sequenced participants respectively. General findings and caveats noted by the study authors: The 56-69-year group was small, and its depth increase did not reach significance, likely because of low power. Because no day 14 peak-response samples were available, repertoires were characterized only after the peak T cell response. Vaccine-associated CD4 TCRs spanned the whole spike protein, with dominant responses in regions 160-218 and 743-854. Most participants were white British and females outnumbered males, and the authors suggested that clonal diversity may have been underestimated. A significant rise in spike-specific TCR breadth and depth was observed after two AZD1222 doses relative to day 0 and relative to MenACWY recipients. Reportedly, close to half of the unique spike-specific TCRs recognized epitopes lying outside the regions that are mutated in the B.1.351 and B.1.1.7 variants. Only 5 to 7 AZD1222 recipients were SARS-CoV-2 seropositive at baseline, limiting conclusions about previously exposed vaccinees.

With respect to this clone: Its antigen is currently not known. The input lacks base qualities; no much larger clone sits a single base away.

Taken from the germline V gene, the CDR1 and CDR2 loops are MDHEN and SYDVKM. V lost 6 bases and J lost 7 bases; the stretch between them is 11 bases long. Spanning cysteine to phenylalanine, the CDR3 consists of 12 amino acids. Only the CDR3 part of the read is kept: 36 bases, read in frame from the first base. The CDR3 regions of human TCRbeta chains were analyzed by immunosequencing. In the authors' own workflow: Repertoire TCRs were matched against a reference library of SARS-CoV-2-specific TCRs generated with the MIRA antigen-specificity platform. Breadth was defined as the fraction of unique TCRs that were SARS-CoV-2-associated, and depth was defined as the fraction of total T cells that were SARS-CoV-2-associated. Using the MIRA data, each spike-specific TCR was mapped to the spike region that the TCR reacts to and placed in a CD4 or CD8 class. Log10-transformed breadth and depth values were compared by one-way ANOVA with Sidak's multiple comparisons tests. TCRdb mirrors the immuneACCESS table, restricted to in-frame sequences. Some clones are absent from its copies; in checked studies, under half trace to an unresolved V gene, and the reason for the others is unknown. For V, J and clone size, that table is used; D and trimming come from the DNA. The sample contains 250,000 to 300,000 clones, 85% to 95% of them found a single time. The ten largest clones take up around 0.5% of the sample.

Reading the label with the study, this specimen's time point is: about 28 days (+/-7) after the second vaccine dose. AZD1222 recipients given second doses at about 4 weeks or at about 12 weeks were pooled, since spike-specific TCR depth and breadth were not found to differ between the two schedules. Vaccinee samples were obtained from the UK trials COV001 and COV002, which included a single-blind randomized controlled phase 2/3 trial of AZD1222 (ChAdOx1 nCoV-19) in healthy adults. For TCRbeta chain sequencing, PBMC samples were collected from trial participants at day 0 and at day 28 after the second dose.

The source material was peripheral blood, sampled 28 days after the second AZD1222 dose. The TCR sequence derives from an adult who received the AZD1222 COVID-19 vaccine. The sequence is built from TRBV28 and TRBJ2-3; no confident D gene assignment can be made. CDR3 region: CASSPGRYTQYF. The sequence in DNA is TGTGCCAGCAGCCCAGGACGGTATACGCAGTATTTT.